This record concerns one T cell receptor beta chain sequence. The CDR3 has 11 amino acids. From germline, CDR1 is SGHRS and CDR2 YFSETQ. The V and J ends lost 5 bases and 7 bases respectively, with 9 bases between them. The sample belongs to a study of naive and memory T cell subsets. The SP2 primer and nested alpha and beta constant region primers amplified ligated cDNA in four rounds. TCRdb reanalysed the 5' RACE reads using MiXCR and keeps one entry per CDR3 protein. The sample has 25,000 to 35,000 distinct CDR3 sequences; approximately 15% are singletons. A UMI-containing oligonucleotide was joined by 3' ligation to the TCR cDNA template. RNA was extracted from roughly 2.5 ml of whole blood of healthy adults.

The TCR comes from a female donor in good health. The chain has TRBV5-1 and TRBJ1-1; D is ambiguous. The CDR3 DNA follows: TGCGCCAGCAGGGTAGGGTTTGAAGCTTTCTTT. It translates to CASRVGFEAFF.